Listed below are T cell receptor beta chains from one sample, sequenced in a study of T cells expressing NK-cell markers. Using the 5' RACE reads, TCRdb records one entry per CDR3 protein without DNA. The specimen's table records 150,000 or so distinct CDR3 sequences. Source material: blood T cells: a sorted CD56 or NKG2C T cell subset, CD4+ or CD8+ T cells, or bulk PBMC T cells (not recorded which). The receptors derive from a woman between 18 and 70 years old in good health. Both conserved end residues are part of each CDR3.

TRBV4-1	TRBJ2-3	CASSRRGGSSTDTQYF
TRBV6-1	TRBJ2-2	CASSRVAGLPLAGELFF
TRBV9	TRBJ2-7	CASSRAHLYEQYF
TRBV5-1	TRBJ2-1	CASSLVVRTGGNEQFF
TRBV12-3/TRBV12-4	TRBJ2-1	CASRDRGENEQFF
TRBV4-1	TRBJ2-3	CASSQLGTSGSTDTQYF
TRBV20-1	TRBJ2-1	CSALPYSYNEQFF
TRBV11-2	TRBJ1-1	CASSLTDRNTEAFF
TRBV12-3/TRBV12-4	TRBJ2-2	CASSTRRGRTGELFF
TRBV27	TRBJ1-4	CASSFRAATNEKLFF
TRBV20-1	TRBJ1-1	CSALGDLEAFF
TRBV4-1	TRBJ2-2	CATQDTPNTGELFF
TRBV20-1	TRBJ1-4	CSASVATNEKLFF
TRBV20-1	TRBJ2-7	CSASSFAAGRYEQYF
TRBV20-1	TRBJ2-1	CSARDQRGSSYNEQFF
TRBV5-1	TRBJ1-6	CASSFSSDNSPLHF
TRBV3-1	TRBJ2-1	CASSQRLAGVGNEQFF
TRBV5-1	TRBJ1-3	CASSSQGSISGNTIYF
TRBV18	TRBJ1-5	CASSRVSSGVYSNQPQHF
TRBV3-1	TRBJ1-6	CASSQPGTVSPLHF
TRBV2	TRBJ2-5	CASSVNGAEETQYF
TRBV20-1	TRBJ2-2	CSAVDRVPGELFF
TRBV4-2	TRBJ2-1	CASSPGSSEGNEQFF
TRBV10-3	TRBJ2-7	CAAHGTGDYEQYF
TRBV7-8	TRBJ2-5	CASSTSAGGIQETQYF
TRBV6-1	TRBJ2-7	CASSPHRGNEQYF
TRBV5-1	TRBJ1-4	CASSLLPGNEKLFF